Presented here are 32 T cell receptor beta chains from one specimen sequenced in a study of T-cell memory formation after mild COVID-19. TCRdb re-called the 5' RACE reads with MiXCR, one entry per CDR3 protein. The sample contains 110,000 or so distinct CDR3 sequences, 22% of which appear only once. Specimen: PBMCs or a T cell subset sorted from them (not recorded which). Receptors originate from a man aged 18 to 29 who had mild COVID-19 (a few samples of this study predate the infection). Cell type and time point are not known.

This rearrangement joins TRBV27 to TRBJ2-7; possible D gene TRBD1, 5 bases. Germline CDR1 is MNHEY and CDR2 is SMNVEV (reference sequence). The V gene lost 2 bases and the J gene lost 2 bases, with 7 bases spanning the gap. The CDR3 totals 13 residues. CDR3 sequence (DNA): TGTGCCAGCAGTTTAGGGGCCACCTACGAGCAGTACGTC. It specifies CASSLGATYEQYV.

This clonotype was seen ten or more times. CDR3 in DNA: TGTGCCAGCAGCTACTCACCGAACACTGAAGCTTTCTTT. Translation: CASSYSPNTEAFF. The rearrangement links TRBV12-3 or TRBV12-4 to TRBJ1-1; D gene unclear. V was pared by 6 bases and J by 1 base, with 9 bases between. This CDR3 has 13 amino acids.

This clonotype was picked up a small number of times. This chain links TRBV27 with TRBJ2-4; no clear D. The germline V gene has CDR1 MNHEY and CDR2 SMNVEV (reference sequence). Trimming shortened V by 4 bases and J by 0 bases, and 13 bases separated the two germline ends. The CDR3 runs 16 residues. CDR3 sequence reads: CASSSTVILAKNIQYF. The CDR3 DNA follows: TGTGCCAGCAGTTCAACCGTCATCCTAGCCAAAAACATTCAGTACTTC.

There are a few counts of this clonotype. The chain recombines TRBV7-2 with TRBJ2-7; the match to TRBD1 covers 8 bases. Trimming took 5 bases from V and 2 from J; bases not matched to a gene: 8. CDR3 length equals 15 residues. Germline V gene data show CDR1 as SGHTA and CDR2 as FQGNSA. CDR3 DNA sequence: TGTGCCAGCAGCCCAGGACAGGGCCCGCCCTACGAGCAGTACTTC. It encodes CASSPGQGPPYEQYF.

The chain uses TRBV6-2 or TRBV6-3 and TRBJ2-5; D remains unclear. Per the germline V gene, CDR1 is MNHEY and CDR2 is SVGEGT. With 6 bases removed from V and 5 bases from J, the gap between germline ends came to 10 bases. This CDR3 has 12 residues. As DNA, the CDR3 is TGTGCCAGCAGGCCCTTCATGGAGACCCAGTACTTC. Protein sequence: CASRPFMETQYF.

This clonotype was detected a few times. The chain is built from TRBV20-1 and TRBJ2-7; no clear D gene. CDR1 is DFQATT and CDR2 is SNEGSKA in the germline V gene (reference sequence). The length of the CDR3 is 12 residues. V shed 3 bases and J shed 3 bases, with 9 bases lying between them. The CDR3 reads CSARPTFYEQYV. The CDR3 nucleotides are TGCAGTGCTAGGCCCACGTTCTACGAGCAGTACGTC.

The chain joins TRBV12-3 or TRBV12-4 to TRBJ1-1; tentative D call: TRBD1 (5 bases). V was cut by 6 bases and J by 6 bases, with 11 bases left in between. The CDR3 is made up of 12 amino acids. The CDR3, as DNA: TGTGCCAGCAGGACTGGGGCAGCTGAAGCTTTCTTT. Translating gives CASRTGAAEAFF.

In its sample, this clonotype was seen a few times. V and J are TRBV28 and TRBJ2-2, with 8 positions matching TRBD1. V shed 6 bases, J shed 6 bases, and the junction held 12 bases outside the gene matches. CDR3 size: 16 residues. Germline V lookup: CDR1 MDHEN, CDR2 SYDVKM. Written as DNA, the CDR3 is TGTGCCAGCAGGAGACAGGGGATTGGGGGCGCCGGGGAGCTGTTTTTT. This translates into CASRRQGIGGAGELFF.

The chain's CDR3 is CASSSDRVGANVLTF. As DNA, the CDR3 is TGTGCCAGCAGCTCCGACAGGGTTGGGGCCAACGTCCTGACTTTC. V usage is TRBV5-5 and J usage is TRBJ2-6, with 7 bases matching TRBD1. Germline V gene sequence: CDR1 SGHKS, CDR2 YYEKEE (reference sequence). The CDR3 is 15 residues long. Trimming at V came to 3 bases and at J to 3 bases, leaving 3 bases not matched to a gene.

This clonotype was recorded a few times. The chain is built from TRBV12-5 and TRBJ1-3; 7 bases are a match to TRBD1. This CDR3 region has 19 residues. The trim removed 3 bases at V and 0 bases at J, leaving 14 bases unmatched. Per germline, CDR1 LGHNT and CDR2 FRNRAP. The CDR3 DNA sequence: TGTGCTAGTGGTTTTTTCTTGAGAGGGACAGAGAACTCTGGAAACACCATATATTTT. Translated, it gives CASGFFLRGTENSGNTIYF. The full variable domain, in which reference TRBV12-5 and TRBJ1-3 provide the parts outside the CDR3, is DARVTQTPRHKVTEMGQEVTMRCQPILGHNTVFWYRQTMMQGLELLAYFRNRAPLDDSGMPKDRFSAEMPDATLATLKIQPSEPRDSAVYFCASGFFLRGTENSGNTIYFGEGSWLTVV.

The V and J genes are TRBV28 and TRBJ2-5; D is ambiguous. V lost 11 bases and J 5 bases, leaving 15 bases between the germline ends. The CDR3 spans 12 residues. The germline CDR1 and CDR2 sequences are MDHEN and SYDVKM. CDR3 bases: TGTGCCGGTGGGCATCCCAGGGAGACCCAGTACTTC. This codes for CAGGHPRETQYF.

V usage is TRBV4-1 and J usage is TRBJ2-5; a possible D gene is TRBD2 (5 bases). Germline lookup yields CDR1 MGHRA and CDR2 YSYEKL. The CDR3 is 13 amino acids. Trimming cost V 4 bases and J 4 bases, with 10 bases left between them. Written as DNA, the CDR3 is TGCGCCAGCAGCCCCAACGCGGGAGAGACCCAGTACTTC. Translating it yields CASSPNAGETQYF.

V is TRBV7-2 and J is TRBJ2-3, with D unclear. Germline CDR1 SGHTA, CDR2 FQGNSA. This CDR3 has 13 residues. Trimming stripped 5 bases from V and 0 bases from J, with 6 bases between. This chain's CDR3 is CASSPVSTDTQYF. In DNA form, the CDR3 reads TGTGCCAGCAGCCCCGTGAGCACAGATACGCAGTATTTT.

The chain links TRBV15 to TRBJ2-1, with D uncertain. This CDR3 spans 16 amino acids. Trimming stripped 1 base from V and 4 bases from J, with 14 bases between. Per germline, CDR1 LNHNV and CDR2 YYDKDF (reference sequence). CDR3 sequence (DNA): TGTGCCACCAGCAGAGGCAGAGGCGGAACGTACAATGAGCAGTTCTTC. Its protein is CATSRGRGGTYNEQFF.

J is TRBJ1-2 and V is TRBV4-1, with 12 bases fitting TRBD1. Trimming at V came to 0 bases and at J to 5 bases, leaving 4 bases not matched to a gene. This CDR3 is 16 amino acids long. Germline CDR1 reads MGHRA; CDR2 reads YSYEKL. The CDR3 DNA reads TGCGCCAGCAGCCAAGAGAAGGGACAGGGGGCGTATGGCTACACCTTC. Its protein is CASSQEKGQGAYGYTF.

V gene TRBV5-1 combines with J gene TRBJ1-4, with D possibly TRBD1 on 6 matching bases. The CDR3 length is 14 residues. Trimming removed 4 bases at V and 7 bases at J, with 14 bases between. Germline values: CDR1 SGHRS, CDR2 YFSETQ. The DNA of the CDR3 is TGCGCCAGCAGCCCTACAGGGTTTTTTGAAAAACTGTTTTTT. Its translation is CASSPTGFFEKLFF.

This clonotype has just a few counts. This chain uses TRBV28 with TRBJ2-7; 13 positions agree with TRBD2. The CDR3 covers 14 residues. Germline V gene data show CDR1 as MDHEN and CDR2 as SYDVKM. The ends lost 6 bases at V and 3 bases at J; junction bases unmatched: 2. CDR3 sequence (DNA): TGTGCCAGCAGATGGACTAGCGGGGGCTACGAGCAGTACTTC. Protein product: CASRWTSGGYEQYF.

This clonotype was detected only a few times. The genes are TRBV11-2 and TRBJ2-7; 12 bases are shared with TRBD2. This CDR3 has 18 residues. The germline CDR1 and CDR2 sequences are SGHAT and FQNNGV. Losses at the gene ends were 5 bases for V and 0 bases for J; bases not matched to a gene: 11. CDR3 coding DNA: TGTGCCAGCAGCCTAGGAACTAGCGGGGGGATTTTCTCCTACGAGCAGTACGTC. Translating gives CASSLGTSGGIFSYEQYV.

The chain couples TRBV7-8 to TRBJ1-5, with 7 nucleotides matching TRBD1. V lost 1 base, J lost 4 bases, and 4 bases stayed unmatched. Germline V CDR1 and CDR2: SGHVS, FQNEAQ. The CDR3 loop spans 15 amino acids. CDR3 protein: CASSLEAGGNQPQHF. CDR3 DNA: TGTGCCAGCAGCTTAGAGGCAGGGGGAAATCAGCCCCAGCATTTT.

The chain couples TRBV4-1 to TRBJ1-1, with TRBD1 identical over 7 bases. The germline gives CDR1 MGHRA, CDR2 YSYEKL. V was pared by 4 bases and J by 5 bases, with 13 bases of the junction left unmatched. The CDR3 totals 16 residues. As DNA, the CDR3 is TGCGCCAGCAGCCGAACCCCGCAGGGGGTCGGGACTGAAGCTTTCTTT. This encodes CASSRTPQGVGTEAFF.

The rearrangement links TRBV6-1 to TRBJ1-2; the match to TRBD1 covers 8 bases. The CDR3 is 13 residues long. From germline, CDR1 is MNHNS and CDR2 SASEGT. Losses at the gene ends were 2 bases for V and 5 bases for J; bases not matched to a gene: 1. In DNA form, the CDR3 reads TGTGCCAGCAGTGAAACAGGGGGTTATGGCTACACCTTC. Protein sequence: CASSETGGYGYTF.

In its sample, this clonotype was seen many times. This chain uses TRBV7-6 with TRBJ1-1; TRBD1 matches 7 bases. This CDR3 has 15 residues. J lost 4 bases, V lost 4 bases, and 9 bases had no gene match. Germline assignment: CDR1 SGHVS and CDR2 FNYEAQ. The CDR3 DNA follows: TGTGCCAGCAGCTGGAAGACAGGGCCGGGCACTGAAGCTTTCTTT. It codes for CASSWKTGPGTEAFF.

A few counts support this clonotype. V is TRBV27 and J is TRBJ2-1, with 11 bases identical to TRBD2. V was pared by 7 bases and J by 5 bases, with 10 bases of the junction left unmatched. The CDR3 has 16 amino acids. Germline V gene data show CDR1 as MNHEY and CDR2 as SMNVEV (reference sequence). The CDR3 DNA follows: TGTGCCAGCACCATTTATAGCGGGGGGGGGAACAATGAGCAGTTCTTC. Its protein is CASTIYSGGGNNEQFF.

In its sample, this clonotype was seen many times. The chain carries TRBV12-3 or TRBV12-4 and TRBJ2-7; the match to TRBD2 covers 16 bases. This CDR3 is built from 16 residues. V lost 5 bases, J lost 2 bases, and 3 bases stayed unmatched. For the CDR3, the DNA is TGTGCCAGCAGTCCCGGGACTAGCGGGGGGGCCTACGAGCAGTACTTC. It yields the protein CASSPGTSGGAYEQYF.

This clonotype was seen a few times. V gene TRBV5-6 combines with J gene TRBJ2-2; no definite D call. CDR1 and CDR2 (germline): SGHDT, YYEEEE. The CDR3 runs 15 residues. V gave up 2 bases and J gave up 1 base, with 9 bases separating them. This CDR3 reads CASSLKWGNTGELFF. The DNA of the CDR3 is TGTGCCAGCAGCTTAAAATGGGGGAACACCGGGGAGCTGTTTTTT.

The gene calls are TRBV28 and TRBJ1-5; 7 bases agree with TRBD1. J gave up 5 bases and V 10 bases, and 8 bases lay outside the gene matches. CDR3 length: 13 amino acids. Germline V gene data show CDR1 as MDHEN and CDR2 as SYDVKM. CDR3 nucleotides: TGTGCCACCTTGCTTACAGGGGATCAGCCCCAGCATTTT. Protein product: CATLLTGDQPQHF.

As DNA, the CDR3 is TGTGCCAGCAGCAAAATCGGACAGGCGAATTGGAACACTGAAGCTTTCTTT. Protein sequence: CASSKIGQANWNTEAFF. The chain couples TRBV21-1 to TRBJ1-1; the table gives TRBD1 as D, unverified against the DNA. TRBV21-1 is tagged as a pseudogene. This CDR3 has 17 amino acids.

This clonotype was observed a handful of times. The chain uses TRBV15 and TRBJ2-5; D is uncertain. V was shortened by 0 bases and J by 2 bases, with 10 bases between the two germline ends. The length of the CDR3 is 15 residues. Per the germline V gene, CDR1 is LNHNV and CDR2 is YYDKDF (reference sequence). CDR3 sequence reads: CATSRDAAEQETQYF. CDR3 DNA sequence: TGTGCCACCAGCAGAGATGCCGCGGAACAAGAGACCCAGTACTTC.

The rearrangement uses TRBV7-8 and TRBJ1-6, with 9 positions matching TRBD1. The germline V gene has CDR1 SGHVS and CDR2 FQNEAQ. The CDR3 extends over 16 amino acids. Unmatched junction bases numbered 7, after V lost 3 bases and J lost 7 bases. The CDR3 bases are TGTGCCAGCAGCTTGGGGCCAGGACAGGGGAATTCACCCCTCCACTTT. This gives the protein CASSLGPGQGNSPLHF.

The table lists this clonotype with a few counts. In DNA, the CDR3 is TGTGCCAGCAGCTTAGGCAGGGGGGGACCCTACAATGAGCAGTTCTTC. Protein sequence: CASSLGRGGPYNEQFF. The chain has TRBV7-2 and TRBJ2-1; the D call may be TRBD1 or TRBD2 (7 bases each). Trimming took 1 base from V and 2 from J, leaving 12 bases between them. This CDR3 has 16 amino acids. Germline V gives CDR1 SGHTA, CDR2 FQGNSA.

This chain uses TRBV21-1 with TRBJ2-7; the tabulated D call, TRBD1, remains unverified against the DNA. TRBV21-1 counts as a pseudogene. The CDR3 sequence is 12 residues long. In nucleotides, the CDR3 is TGTGCCAGCAGCAGACCAGGGGTAGAGCAGTACGTC. Its translation is CASSRPGVEQYV.

This rearrangement joins TRBV6-5 to TRBJ1-2; 7 nucleotides match TRBD1. This CDR3 comprises 14 residues. Germline V gives CDR1 MNHEY, CDR2 SVGAGI. J gave up 6 bases and V 5 bases, and 9 bases lay outside the gene matches. The CDR3: CASSRDDRDDGYTF. Here the CDR3 DNA reads TGTGCCAGCAGTCGAGACGACAGGGACGATGGCTACACCTTC.